This entry describes one TCR beta chain. The antigen is unknown. This sample is part of a study of beta chain features in type 1 diabetes. Trimming took off 7 bases at V and 6 bases at J, with 15 bases between the two ends. CDR1 is MGHDK and CDR2 is SYGVNS in the germline V gene. This CDR3 region has 14 residues. Study-wide points: Moderate yet significant TCRB CDR3 shortening was seen in Type 1 diabetes patients in all four CD4+ subsets.

As every portion of the isolated RNA was reverse transcribed, the sequencing read expressed TCRB transcripts. Using immunoSEQ multiplex PCR, the repertoire was profiled, and TCRdb retains in-frame clones only, with some absent. This repertoire shows 93,000 or so clones, 25% to 35% found once; its top ten account for 0.5% to 0.55%. The sequencing sample was made of central memory CD4+ T cells from blood. V usage is TRBV25-1 and J usage is TRBJ1-4; the D is unclear. This clonotype was obtained from a woman aged 18-29 years with type 1 diabetes. CDR3 loop: CASTPRYLDEKLFF. Written as DNA, the CDR3 is TGTGCCAGCACCCCCCGGTACCTGGATGAAAAACTGTTTTTT.